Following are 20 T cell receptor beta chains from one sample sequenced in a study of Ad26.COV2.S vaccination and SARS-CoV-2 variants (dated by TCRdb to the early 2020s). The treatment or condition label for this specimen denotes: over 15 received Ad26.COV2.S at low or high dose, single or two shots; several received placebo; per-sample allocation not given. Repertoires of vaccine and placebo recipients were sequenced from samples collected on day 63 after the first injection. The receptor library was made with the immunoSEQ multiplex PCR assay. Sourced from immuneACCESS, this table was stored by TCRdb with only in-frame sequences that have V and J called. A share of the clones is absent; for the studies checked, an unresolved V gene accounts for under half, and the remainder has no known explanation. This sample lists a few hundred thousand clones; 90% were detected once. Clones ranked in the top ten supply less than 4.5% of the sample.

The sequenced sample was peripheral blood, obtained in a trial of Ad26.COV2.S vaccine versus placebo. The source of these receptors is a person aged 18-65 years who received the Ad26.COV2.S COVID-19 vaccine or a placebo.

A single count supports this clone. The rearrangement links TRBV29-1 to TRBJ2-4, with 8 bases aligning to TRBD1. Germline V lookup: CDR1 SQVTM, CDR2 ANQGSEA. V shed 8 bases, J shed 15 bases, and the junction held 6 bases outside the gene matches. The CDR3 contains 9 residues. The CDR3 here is CSPRTGRYF. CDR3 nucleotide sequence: TGCAGCCCCCGGACAGGGAGGTACTTC.

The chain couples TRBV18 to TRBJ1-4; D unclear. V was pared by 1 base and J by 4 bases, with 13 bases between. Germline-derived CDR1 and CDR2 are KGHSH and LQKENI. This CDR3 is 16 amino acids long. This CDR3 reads CASSPLATAINEKLFF. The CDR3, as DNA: TGTGCCAGCTCACCACTGGCAACAGCGATTAATGAAAAACTGTTTTTT.

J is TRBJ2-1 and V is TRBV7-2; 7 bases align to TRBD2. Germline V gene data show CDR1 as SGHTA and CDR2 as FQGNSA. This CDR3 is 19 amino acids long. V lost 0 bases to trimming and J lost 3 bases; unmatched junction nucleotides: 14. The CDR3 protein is CASSLAGRGFLAVYNEQFF. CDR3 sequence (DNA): TGTGCCAGCAGCTTAGCGGGGCGGGGATTCCTAGCGGTCTACAATGAGCAGTTCTTC.

The chain's CDR3 is CSAGQWNEQYF. The CDR3 nucleotides read TGCAGTGCCGGACAGTGGAACGAGCAGTACTTC. The V call is TRBV20-1, the J call TRBJ2-7; D is perhaps TRBD1 (6 bases). V was clipped by 6 bases and J by 5 bases, with 11 bases between them. This CDR3 is 11 amino acids long. Germline V gene sequence: CDR1 DFQATT, CDR2 SNEGSKA (reference sequence).

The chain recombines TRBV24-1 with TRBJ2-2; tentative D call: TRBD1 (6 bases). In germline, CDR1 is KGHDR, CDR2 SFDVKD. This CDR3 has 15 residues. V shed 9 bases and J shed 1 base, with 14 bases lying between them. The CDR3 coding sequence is TGTGCCACCGAAGAAACAGGGAAGAACACCGGGGAGCTGTTTTTT. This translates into CATEETGKNTGELFF.

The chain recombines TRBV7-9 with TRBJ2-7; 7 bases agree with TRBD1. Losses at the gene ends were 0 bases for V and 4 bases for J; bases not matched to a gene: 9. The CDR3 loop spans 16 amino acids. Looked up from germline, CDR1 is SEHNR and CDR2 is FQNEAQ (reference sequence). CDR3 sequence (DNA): TGTGCCAGCAGCTTAGCGCTCGGAGACAGGGTTTACGAGCAGTACTTC. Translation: CASSLALGDRVYEQYF.

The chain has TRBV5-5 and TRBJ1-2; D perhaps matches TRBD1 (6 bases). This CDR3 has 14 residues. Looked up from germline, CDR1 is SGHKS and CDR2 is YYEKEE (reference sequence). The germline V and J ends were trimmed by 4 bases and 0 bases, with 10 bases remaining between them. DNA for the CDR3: TGTGCCAGCAGCCAGGGGATCGCTAACTATGGCTACACCTTC. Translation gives CASSQGIANYGYTF.

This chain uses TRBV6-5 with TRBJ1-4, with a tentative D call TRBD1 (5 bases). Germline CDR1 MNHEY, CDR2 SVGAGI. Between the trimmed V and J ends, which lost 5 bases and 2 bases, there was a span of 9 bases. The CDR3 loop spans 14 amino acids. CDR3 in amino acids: CASSPGSTNEKLFF. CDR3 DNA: TGTGCCAGCAGTCCAGGGTCCACTAATGAAAAACTGTTTTTT.

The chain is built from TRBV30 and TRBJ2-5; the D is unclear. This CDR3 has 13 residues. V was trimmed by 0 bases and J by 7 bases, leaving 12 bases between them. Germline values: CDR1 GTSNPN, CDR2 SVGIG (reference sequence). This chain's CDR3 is CAWSVQQPGTQYF. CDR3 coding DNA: TGTGCCTGGAGTGTACAGCAGCCGGGGACCCAGTACTTC. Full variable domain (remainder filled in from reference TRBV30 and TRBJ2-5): SQTIHQWPATLVQPVGSPLSLECTVEGTSNPNLYWYRQAAGRGLQLLFYSVGIGQISSEVPQNLSASRPQDRQFILSSKKLLLSDSGFYLCAWSVQQPGTQYFGPGTRLLVL.

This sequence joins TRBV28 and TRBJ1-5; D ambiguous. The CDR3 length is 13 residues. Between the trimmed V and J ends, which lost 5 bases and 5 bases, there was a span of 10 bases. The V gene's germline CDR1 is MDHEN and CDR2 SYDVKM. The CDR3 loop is CASSPPNDQPQHF. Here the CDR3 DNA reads TGTGCCAGCAGTCCACCTAACGATCAGCCCCAGCATTTT.

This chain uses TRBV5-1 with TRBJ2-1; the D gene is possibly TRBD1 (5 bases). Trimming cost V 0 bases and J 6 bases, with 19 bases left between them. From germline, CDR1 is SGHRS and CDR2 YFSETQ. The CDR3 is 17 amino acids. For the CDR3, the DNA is TGCGCCAGCAGCTTGGAGGCAGGGTACCTAGAGGTCAATGAGCAGTTCTTC. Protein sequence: CASSLEAGYLEVNEQFF.

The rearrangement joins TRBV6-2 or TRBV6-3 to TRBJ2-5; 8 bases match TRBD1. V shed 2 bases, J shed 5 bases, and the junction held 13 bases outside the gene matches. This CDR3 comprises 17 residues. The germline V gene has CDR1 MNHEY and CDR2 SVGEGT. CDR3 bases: TGTGCCAGCAGTTACGACCTCCTCAGGGGGCGCGGGGAGACCCAGTACTTC. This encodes CASSYDLLRGRGETQYF.

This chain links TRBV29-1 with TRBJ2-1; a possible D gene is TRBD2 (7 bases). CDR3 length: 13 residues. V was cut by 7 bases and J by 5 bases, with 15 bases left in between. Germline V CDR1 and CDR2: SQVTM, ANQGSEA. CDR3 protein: CSAQGGADNEQFF. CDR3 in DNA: TGCAGCGCCCAAGGGGGGGCCGACAATGAGCAGTTCTTC.

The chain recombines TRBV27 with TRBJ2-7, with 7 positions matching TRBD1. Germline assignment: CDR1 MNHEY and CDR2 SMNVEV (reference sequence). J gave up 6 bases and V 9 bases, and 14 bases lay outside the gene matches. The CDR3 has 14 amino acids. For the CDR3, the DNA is TGTGCCAGTCGTACGGACAGGCTACCGGTCGAGCAGTACTTC. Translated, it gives CASRTDRLPVEQYF.

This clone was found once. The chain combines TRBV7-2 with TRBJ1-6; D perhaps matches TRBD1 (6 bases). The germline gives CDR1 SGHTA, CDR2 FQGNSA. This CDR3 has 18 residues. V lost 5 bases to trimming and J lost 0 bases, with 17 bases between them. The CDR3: CASSPGWTVPSYNSPLHF. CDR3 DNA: TGTGCCAGCAGCCCAGGATGGACAGTTCCCTCCTATAATTCACCCCTCCACTTT.

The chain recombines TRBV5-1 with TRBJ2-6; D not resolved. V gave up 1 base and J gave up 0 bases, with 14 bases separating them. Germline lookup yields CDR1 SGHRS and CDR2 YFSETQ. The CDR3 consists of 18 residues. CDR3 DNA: TGCGCCAGCAGCTTGAGTGGCCAGATCCTCTCTGGGGCCAACGTCCTGACTTTC. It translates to CASSLSGQILSGANVLTF.

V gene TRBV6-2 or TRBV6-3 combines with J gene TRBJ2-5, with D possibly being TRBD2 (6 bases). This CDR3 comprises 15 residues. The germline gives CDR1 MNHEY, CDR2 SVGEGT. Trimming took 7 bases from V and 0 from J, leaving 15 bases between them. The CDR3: CASTPRGTYQETQYF. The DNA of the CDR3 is TGTGCCAGCACCCCTCGCGGGACGTACCAAGAGACCCAGTACTTC.

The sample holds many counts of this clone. In DNA form, the CDR3 reads TGTGCCAGTAGCCCGGGACACCCCTACGAGCAGTACTTC. Protein: CASSPGHPYEQYF. The chain is built from TRBV19 and TRBJ2-7; a weak D match, TRBD1 (6 bases). In germline, CDR1 is LNHDA, CDR2 SQIVND (reference sequence). The CDR3 runs to 13 residues. The germline V and J ends were trimmed by 6 bases and 2 bases, with 11 bases remaining between them.

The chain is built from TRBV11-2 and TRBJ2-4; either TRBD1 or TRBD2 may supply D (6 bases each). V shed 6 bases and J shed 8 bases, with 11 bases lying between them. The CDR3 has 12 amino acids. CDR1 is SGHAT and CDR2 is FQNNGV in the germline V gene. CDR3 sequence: CASRGGTYIQYF. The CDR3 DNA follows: TGTGCCAGCAGAGGGGGGACCTACATTCAGTACTTC.

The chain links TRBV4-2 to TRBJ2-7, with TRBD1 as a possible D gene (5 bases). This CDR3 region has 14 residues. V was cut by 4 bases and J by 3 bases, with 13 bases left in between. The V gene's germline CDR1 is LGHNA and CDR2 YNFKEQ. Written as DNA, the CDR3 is TGTGCCAGCAGCCCCCGGCAGGGTTTCTACGAGCAGTACTTC. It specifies CASSPRQGFYEQYF.